This passage covers 32 T cell receptor beta chains from one sample sequenced in a study of blood T cell repertoires in COVID-19. Generated by immunoSEQ multiplex PCR, the TCRdb table keeps only in-frame clones and is missing some. The repertoire holds more than 200,000 clones, with approximately 90% as singletons. Material: peripheral blood. These receptors came from a middle-aged woman who had recovered from COVID-19.

This clone was picked up one time. The chain couples TRBV2 to TRBJ2-2, with TRBD1 identical over 10 bases. The trim removed 2 bases at V and 1 base at J, leaving 10 bases unmatched. The CDR3 length is 19 residues. Germline CDR1 is SNHLY and CDR2 is FYNNEI. The CDR3 DNA follows: TGTGCCAGCAGTGAACCTCGCCGGGGGACAGGGGTGAACACCGGGGAGCTGTTTTTT. This sequence encodes CASSEPRRGTGVNTGELFF.

The rearrangement uses TRBV4-1 and TRBJ2-7; D may be TRBD2 (6 bases). The V end lost 1 base, the J end lost 2 bases, and 9 bases lay between the germline ends. Germline CDR1 and CDR2: MGHRA and YSYEKL. CDR3 length: 14 amino acids. The CDR3, as DNA: TGCGCCAGCAGCCAAGTCGGAGGGGCCTACGAGCAGTACTTC. Translated: CASSQVGGAYEQYF.

The V call is TRBV30, the J call TRBJ1-4, with D possibly being TRBD1 (6 bases). In germline, CDR1 is GTSNPN, CDR2 SVGIG (reference sequence). CDR3 size: 15 residues. The V end was cut by 3 bases, the J end by 8 bases, with 19 bases between. In DNA, the CDR3 is TGTGCCTGGAGACAGGGAAAGGGTAGAGGCGAAAAACTGTTTTTT. It codes for CAWRQGKGRGEKLFF.

The chain carries TRBV10-1 and TRBJ2-5; 14 positions agree with TRBD2. J was trimmed by 1 base and V by 3 bases; bases with no gene match: 4. This CDR3 region has 17 residues. The germline CDR1 and CDR2 sequences are WNHNN and SYGVQD (reference sequence). CDR3 DNA: TGCGCCAGCAGTGACCGGACTAGCGGGGGGTCCCAAGAGACCCAGTACTTC. Its translation: CASSDRTSGGSQETQYF.

The chain links TRBV5-3 to TRBJ1-5; 12 bases are shared with TRBD1. TRBV5-3 is known as an ORF, though its function is uncertain. The CDR3 runs to 18 residues. V trimming: 6 bases; J trimming: 0 bases; junction bases outside the gene matches: 10. CDR3 loop: CARNLGGQGANSNQPQHF. The CDR3 region has the DNA TGTGCCAGAAACCTTGGGGGACAGGGGGCGAATAGCAATCAGCCCCAGCATTTT.

V gene TRBV9 combines with J gene TRBJ2-1, with TRBD2 identical over 12 bases. The V gene end was trimmed by 4 bases and the J gene end by 6 bases; junction bases not matched to a gene: 11. The CDR3 loop spans 17 amino acids. Germline-derived CDR1 and CDR2 are SGDLS and YYNGEE. CDR3 bases: TGTGCCAGCAGCCCCCGGCTAGCGGGAGGGCCCGTCAATGAGCAGTTCTTC. Its protein is CASSPRLAGGPVNEQFF.

The rearrangement joins TRBV4-3 to TRBJ1-4; tentatively, D is TRBD1 (6 bases). From germline, CDR1 is LGHNA and CDR2 YSLEER. The length of the CDR3 is 15 residues. V was shortened by 0 bases and J by 8 bases, with 13 bases between the two germline ends. CDR3 nucleotides: TGCGCCAGCAGCCAAGATGGGGGGGCCTCGGAAAAACTGTTTTTT. Encoded protein: CASSQDGGASEKLFF.

The chain has TRBV6-6 and TRBJ2-3; a possible D gene is TRBD1 (5 bases). The CDR3 spans 14 residues. The V end was cut by 2 bases, the J end by 1 base, with 7 bases between. Germline V lookup: CDR1 MNHNY, CDR2 SVGAGI (reference sequence). The CDR3 nucleotides are TGTGCCAGCAGTTACCTGACAGGCACAGATACGCAGTATTTT. It encodes CASSYLTGTDTQYF.

V gene TRBV19 combines with J gene TRBJ2-7; 7 nucleotides line up with TRBD1. Germline trimming cut 5 bases from V and 12 bases from J; bases unmatched to any gene: 10. CDR1 is LNHDA, CDR2 SQIVND, per germline (reference sequence). This CDR3 spans 12 amino acids. The chain's CDR3 is CASSARQGNVYF. CDR3 DNA sequence: TGTGCCAGTAGTGCCAGACAGGGTAATGTGTACTTC.

The chain employs TRBV4-1 and TRBJ2-1; TRBD2 is a possible D gene (6 bases). This CDR3 has 15 amino acids. Germline CDR1 and CDR2: MGHRA and YSYEKL. The V and J ends lost 3 bases and 7 bases respectively, with 16 bases between them. CDR3 sequence: CASSQERGTVNEQFF. CDR3 DNA sequence: TGCGCCAGCAGCCAGGAACGCGGGACTGTGAATGAGCAGTTCTTC.

This clone was seen repeatedly, ten times or more. V is TRBV5-4 and J is TRBJ1-2, with 12 bases identical to TRBD1. Trimming cost V 5 bases and J 7 bases; bases outside gene matches: 9. This CDR3 has 15 residues. Germline CDR1 SGHNT, CDR2 YYREEE (reference sequence). CDR3 bases: TGTGCCAGCAGGGGACAGGGGGCCGCTAACGGTGGCTACACCTTC. Translation: CASRGQGAANGGYTF.

This clone was seen a few times. The J gene is TRBJ2-2, the V gene TRBV19, with 8 nucleotides matching TRBD2. This CDR3 is built from 15 residues. The ends lost 7 bases at V and 4 bases at J; junction bases unmatched: 8. Germline-derived CDR1 and CDR2 are LNHDA and SQIVND (reference sequence). CDR3 region: CASNPAGAPTGELFF. DNA for the CDR3: TGTGCCAGTAATCCAGCGGGAGCCCCCACCGGGGAGCTGTTTTTT.

The chain recombines TRBV4-3 with TRBJ2-4, with D unresolved. Germline V CDR1 and CDR2: LGHNA, YSLEER. The germline V and J ends were trimmed by 1 base and 0 bases, with 7 bases remaining between them. There are 15 residues in the CDR3. CDR3 in amino acids: CASSQARLAKNIQYF. Written as DNA, the CDR3 is TGCGCCAGCAGCCAAGCGCGTCTAGCCAAAAACATTCAGTACTTC.

This chain joins TRBV20-1 and TRBJ1-3; D remains ambiguous. V lost 1 base and J 8 bases, leaving 6 bases between the germline ends. Germline loops: CDR1 DFQATT, CDR2 SNEGSKA (reference sequence). The CDR3 contains 11 residues. CDR3 residues: CSARAQYTIYF. CDR3 DNA: TGCAGTGCTAGAGCCCAATACACCATATATTTT.

V gene TRBV5-5 combines with J gene TRBJ2-7, with 7 bases matching TRBD2. CDR1 and CDR2 from the germline V gene are SGHKS and YYEKEE (reference sequence). CDR3 length equals 15 residues. The ends lost 0 bases at V and 3 bases at J; junction bases unmatched: 6. DNA for the CDR3: TGTGCCAGCAGCTTGGACGGCGGGAGAATCTACGAGCAGTACTTC. It yields the protein CASSLDGGRIYEQYF.

This chain joins TRBV11-3 and TRBJ2-5; TRBD1 agrees at 10 bases. The germline V gene has CDR1 SGHNT and CDR2 YENEEA. The CDR3 consists of 15 residues. V shed 6 bases, J shed 5 bases, and the junction held 9 bases outside the gene matches. The CDR3 DNA is TGTGCCAGCAGTCAAGGGACAGGGGTGCGCGAGACCCAGTACTTC. Amino acids: CASSQGTGVRETQYF. The full variable domain, in which reference TRBV11-3 and TRBJ2-5 provide the parts outside the CDR3, is EAGVVQSPRYKIIEKKQPVAFWCNPISGHNTLYWYLQNLGQGPELLIRYENEEAVDDSQLPKDRFSAERLKGVDSTLKIQPAELGDSAVYLCASSQGTGVRETQYFGPGTRLLVL.

The chain links TRBV7-2 to TRBJ2-5, with a weak D call TRBD2 (5 bases). The CDR3 extends over 13 amino acids. The V end lost 3 bases, the J end lost 8 bases, and 13 bases lay between the germline ends. Germline CDR1 reads SGHTA; CDR2 reads FQGNSA. The CDR3, as DNA: TGTGCCAGCAGCTTCAGGACTGATGCTACCCAGTACTTC. Residues: CASSFRTDATQYF.

V usage is TRBV11-3 and J usage is TRBJ2-2, with D perhaps TRBD1 (5 bases). This CDR3 contains 18 residues. V dropped 5 bases and J dropped 5 bases, with 24 bases sitting between them. CDR1 and CDR2 from the germline V gene are SGHNT and YENEEA. CDR3 in amino acids: CASSPQTALRQRTGELFF. The CDR3 nucleotides are TGTGCCAGCAGCCCCCAAACCGCCCTGCGACAGAGGACCGGGGAGCTGTTTTTT.

The chain couples TRBV28 to TRBJ2-7; 9 nucleotides match TRBD1. The CDR3 has 14 residues. Germline trimming cut 3 bases from V and 7 bases from J; bases unmatched to any gene: 7. Germline assignment: CDR1 MDHEN and CDR2 SYDVKM. The CDR3 loop is CASSFRDRVGEQYF. The CDR3, as DNA: TGTGCCAGCAGTTTTAGGGACAGGGTGGGGGAGCAGTACTTC.

The chain recombines TRBV4-3 with TRBJ2-2; possible D gene TRBD1, 6 bases. The CDR3 is 17 residues long. The germline gives CDR1 LGHNA, CDR2 YSLEER. The V and J ends lost 0 bases and 2 bases respectively, with 13 bases between them. This CDR3 reads CASSQDLGQQNTGELFF. As DNA, the CDR3 is TGCGCCAGCAGCCAAGATCTAGGACAGCAAAACACCGGGGAGCTGTTTTTT.

This chain connects TRBV7-9 to TRBJ2-3; D may be TRBD1 (6 bases). CDR1 and CDR2 (germline): SEHNR, FQNEAQ (reference sequence). This CDR3 has 14 residues. V lost 3 bases, J lost 6 bases, and 13 bases lay in between. Here the CDR3 DNA reads TGTGCCAGCAGCTTGGGGCAGGGGACCGATACGCAGTATTTT. This translates into CASSLGQGTDTQYF.

The rearrangement uses TRBV30 and TRBJ2-5, with D perhaps TRBD2 (6 bases). The CDR3 extends over 12 amino acids. The ends were cut back, 0 bases at V and 7 bases at J, with 9 bases in the middle. Germline V gene lookup returns CDR1 GTSNPN and CDR2 SVGIG (reference sequence). The CDR3 DNA sequence: TGTGCCTGGAGTGTACTGGAGGGGACCCAGTACTTC. Translating it yields CAWSVLEGTQYF.

This chain connects TRBV7-3 to TRBJ2-2, with 10 bases matching TRBD1. CDR1 and CDR2 (germline): SGHTA, FQGTGA. V was pared by 5 bases and J by 6 bases, with 6 bases of the junction left unmatched. CDR3 size: 15 residues. The CDR3 is CASSPDRGSAGELFF. DNA for the CDR3: TGTGCCAGCAGCCCGGACAGGGGGTCGGCCGGGGAGCTGTTTTTT. Based on the CDR3 plus reference TRBV7-3 and TRBJ2-2, the full variable domain is GAGVSQTPSNKVTEKGKYVELRCDPISGHTALYWYRQSLGQGPEFLIYFQGTGAADDSGLPNDRFFAVRPEGSVSTLKIQRTERGDSAVYLCASSPDRGSAGELFFGEGSRLTVL.

The chain is built from TRBV18 and TRBJ2-3; 12 positions match TRBD2. The germline V gene has CDR1 KGHSH and CDR2 LQKENI. The CDR3 is 15 residues long. The V and J ends lost 8 bases and 4 bases, in that order; junction bases with no gene match: 7. DNA for the CDR3: TGTGCCAGCCTACTAGCGGGAGGCCCCGCAGATACGCAGTATTTT. Its translation is CASLLAGGPADTQYF.

This sequence joins TRBV7-9 and TRBJ2-2, with TRBD2 identical over 11 bases. V shed 5 bases, J shed 5 bases, and the junction held 4 bases outside the gene matches. In germline, CDR1 is SEHNR, CDR2 FQNEAQ (reference sequence). There are 15 residues in the CDR3. The CDR3 region has the DNA TGTGCCAGCAGCGTCCGGACTAGCGGGACCGGGGAGCTGTTTTTT. Its translation: CASSVRTSGTGELFF.

Comment on this clone: A read error may account for a junction end that differs from germline. The chain uses TRBV7-7 and TRBJ2-1; 9 nucleotides agree with TRBD2. The CDR3 has 15 amino acids. Germline lookup yields CDR1 SSHAT and CDR2 FNYEAQ (reference sequence). CDR3 DNA sequence: TGTGCTAGCAGCTCGACTAGCGGCCGCCTGAGTGAGCAGTTCTTC. This encodes CASSSTSGRLSEQFF.

The sample holds one count of this clone. This sequence joins TRBV2 and TRBJ2-2; 9 bases fit TRBD1. The V gene end was trimmed by 6 bases and the J gene end by 4 bases; junction bases not matched to a gene: 9. CDR3 length: 16 amino acids. CDR1 SNHLY and CDR2 FYNNEI come from the germline V gene. CDR3 protein: CASRKPGQGLTGELFF. Written as DNA, the CDR3 is TGTGCCAGCAGGAAACCGGGACAGGGACTCACCGGGGAGCTGTTTTTT.

This clone was seen a single time. The V gene is TRBV11-3, the J gene TRBJ2-3; 11 nucleotides agree with TRBD2. Looked up from germline, CDR1 is SGHNT and CDR2 is YENEEA. The CDR3 runs 16 residues. With 5 bases clipped from V and 2 bases from J, the junction kept 6 bases outside the gene matches. The CDR3 DNA follows: TGTGCCAGCAGCACAAGACTAGCGGGGAACACAGATACGCAGTATTTT. It yields the protein CASSTRLAGNTDTQYF.

V is TRBV6-5 and J is TRBJ1-2; possible D gene TRBD1, 5 bases. Trimming pared 5 bases from V and 4 bases from J, leaving 14 bases between. Germline CDR1 MNHEY, CDR2 SVGAGI. The CDR3 loop spans 14 amino acids. In nucleotides, the CDR3 is TGTGCCAGCAGTCCAACAGGTGGCAGCTATGGCTACACCTTC. As protein: CASSPTGGSYGYTF.

The chain carries TRBV6-5 and TRBJ2-1; D might be TRBD1 (6 bases). The germline CDR1 and CDR2 sequences are MNHEY and SVGAGI. V lost 4 bases to trimming and J lost 7 bases, with 11 bases between them. The CDR3 consists of 13 residues. The CDR3 nucleotides are TGTGCCAGCAGTTTCCTCAGGGGTAATGAGCAGTTCTTC. Its protein product is CASSFLRGNEQFF.

This sequence joins TRBV9 and TRBJ1-2; possibly TRBD1 for D (5 bases). The CDR3 has 14 residues. Germline assignment: CDR1 SGDLS and CDR2 YYNGEE. V shed 3 bases and J shed 8 bases, with 17 bases lying between them. The DNA of the CDR3 is TGTGCCAGCAGCGCTGGGGCAACCGCGGGGGGCTACACCTTC. It translates to CASSAGATAGGYTF.

CDR3 sequence reads: CASSYSIRGATNYGYTF. The DNA of the CDR3 is TGTGCCAGCAGTTACTCCATCAGGGGAGCGACTAACTATGGCTACACCTTC. This chain connects TRBV6-2 or TRBV6-3 to TRBJ1-2, with a tentative D call TRBD1 (6 bases). CDR1 MNHEY and CDR2 SVGEGT come from the germline V gene. The CDR3 loop spans 17 amino acids. Deletions cut 0 bases from V and 0 bases from J, with 14 bases between.